Sequencing of this T cell receptor (beta chain) was carried out in a study of T cell clonotyping in hematopoietic cell transplantation. Study-level points and caveats: Few recipient clonotypes overlapped donors; over 97% were de novo at given depth.

With regard to this clone: Its target is unknown.

CDR3 length: 14 residues. Deletions cut 1 base from V and 2 bases from J, with 6 bases between. From germline, CDR1 is LNHDA and CDR2 SQIVND (reference sequence). Time point of the sample: recipient sample about 28 days before transplant, after cytoreduction. Generated by immunoSEQ multiplex PCR, the TCRdb table keeps only in-frame clones and is missing some. The sample includes tens of thousands of clones, about 85% of them seen just once. The origin of this receptor is a man in his 60s with acute myeloid leukemia. Some clones in this sample may be carry-over from other donors' samples. The sample here was peripheral blood mononuclear cells, taken before stem cell transplant. This rearrangement joins TRBV19 to TRBJ2-1; TRBD2 is a possible D gene (6 bases). The CDR3 spells CASSIGGAYNEQFF. CDR3 DNA: TGTGCCAGTAGTATAGGGGGGGCCTACAATGAGCAGTTCTTC. Full variable domain (missing parts from reference TRBV19 and TRBJ2-1): DGGITQSPKYLFRKEGQNVTLSCEQNLNHDAMYWYRQDPGQGLRLIYYSQIVNDFQKGDIAEGYSVSREKKESFPLTVTSAQKNPTAFYLCASSIGGAYNEQFFGPGTRLTVL.